The rows below give T cell receptor beta chains drawn from one sample of a study of blood T cell repertoires in COVID-19. Method: immunoSEQ multiplex PCR; TCRdb's copy keeps in-frame clones and lacks some. The table includes a few hundred thousand clones, just over 85% detected once. Specimen: PBMCs or T cells enriched from blood (not recorded which). Every receptor here comes from a woman aged 40 to 50 with acute COVID-19. Both conserved end residues are part of each CDR3.

v_call: TRBV6-5; cdr3_length: 13; j_call: TRBJ2-3; cdr3_aa: CASRRDPWDTQYF
v_call: TRBV21-1; cdr3_length: 15; j_call: TRBJ1-2; cdr3_aa: CASSHGTDHNYGYTF
v_call: TRBV20-1; cdr3_length: 15; j_call: TRBJ1-6; cdr3_aa: CSASLVVTGNSPLHF
v_call: TRBV2; cdr3_length: 12; j_call: TRBJ1-1; cdr3_aa: CASSVRGTEAFF
v_call: TRBV28; cdr3_length: 13; j_call: TRBJ1-2; cdr3_aa: CASSLSLAGGYTF
v_call: TRBV6-2/TRBV6-3; cdr3_length: 14; j_call: TRBJ2-5; cdr3_aa: CASSYSSRQETQYF
v_call: TRBV5-4; cdr3_length: 16; j_call: TRBJ2-4; cdr3_aa: CASSLNAGTSPHHQYF
v_call: TRBV19; cdr3_length: 14; j_call: TRBJ2-7; cdr3_aa: CASSRAGENYEQYF
v_call: TRBV11-2; cdr3_length: 16; j_call: TRBJ2-1; cdr3_aa: CASSLAAGSSYNEQFF
v_call: TRBV5-1; cdr3_length: 14; j_call: TRBJ1-3; cdr3_aa: CASSLGTDGNTIYF
v_call: TRBV11-3; cdr3_length: 16; j_call: TRBJ2-7; cdr3_aa: CASSQMGTGISYEQYF
v_call: TRBV5-1; cdr3_length: 16; j_call: TRBJ2-2; cdr3_aa: CASSPGLAGGTGELFF
v_call: TRBV5-1; cdr3_length: 14; j_call: TRBJ1-3; cdr3_aa: CASSPGGSGNTIYF
v_call: TRBV7-9; cdr3_length: 16; j_call: TRBJ2-1; cdr3_aa: CASSPGRGTENNEQFF
v_call: TRBV28; cdr3_length: 17; j_call: TRBJ1-5; cdr3_aa: CASSLYGRGLGNQPQHF
v_call: TRBV28; cdr3_length: 17; j_call: TRBJ2-7; cdr3_aa: CASSVPGPSGRSHEQYF
v_call: TRBV5-1; cdr3_length: 14; j_call: TRBJ2-3; cdr3_aa: CASRLGQSTDTQYF
v_call: TRBV3-1/TRBV3-2; cdr3_length: 15; j_call: TRBJ2-3; cdr3_aa: CASSQPGTSTDTQYF
v_call: TRBV2; cdr3_length: 15; j_call: TRBJ2-1; cdr3_aa: CASSPGTGSGSEQFF
v_call: TRBV5-1; cdr3_length: 18; j_call: TRBJ2-3; cdr3_aa: CASSFWDSSRPYTDTQYF
v_call: TRBV11-1; cdr3_length: 19; j_call: TRBJ2-1; cdr3_aa: CASSLAGGGRVGPNNEQFF
v_call: TRBV18; cdr3_length: 16; j_call: TRBJ2-5; cdr3_aa: CASSPPPSGSQETQYF
v_call: TRBV6-2/TRBV6-3; cdr3_length: 16; j_call: TRBJ1-6; cdr3_aa: CASSKIGTANNSPLHF
v_call: TRBV5-1; cdr3_length: 15; j_call: TRBJ2-3; cdr3_aa: CASSPTSAITDTQYF
v_call: TRBV7-2; cdr3_length: 14; j_call: TRBJ2-7; cdr3_aa: CASSSSFGFYEQYF
v_call: TRBV6-1; cdr3_length: 16; j_call: TRBJ2-1; cdr3_aa: CASSDPGLAGGNEQFF
v_call: TRBV28; cdr3_length: 16; j_call: TRBJ1-6; cdr3_aa: CASSYPGSSYNSPLHF
v_call: TRBV9; cdr3_length: 17; j_call: TRBJ2-2; cdr3_aa: CASSVAPGPARGGELFF
v_call: TRBV30; cdr3_length: 12; j_call: TRBJ2-3; cdr3_aa: CALSPRTDTQYF
v_call: TRBV6-5; cdr3_length: 14; j_call: TRBJ1-1; cdr3_aa: CASSSNRGGTEAFF
v_call: TRBV5-1; cdr3_length: 14; j_call: TRBJ2-1; cdr3_aa: CASSLGGTQREQFF
v_call: TRBV28; cdr3_length: 13; j_call: TRBJ2-7; cdr3_aa: CASSLTSHYEQYF
v_call: TRBV28; cdr3_length: 17; j_call: TRBJ1-5; cdr3_aa: CASTSDREGVAGQPQHF
v_call: TRBV7-2; cdr3_length: 14; j_call: TRBJ1-5; cdr3_aa: CASSLVEGNQPQHF
v_call: TRBV6-2/TRBV6-3; cdr3_length: 18; j_call: TRBJ1-5; cdr3_aa: CASSYFLGTGASNQPQHF
v_call: TRBV4-3; cdr3_length: 17; j_call: TRBJ2-1; cdr3_aa: CASSQGHSGLGYNEQFF
v_call: TRBV12-3/TRBV12-4; cdr3_length: 12; j_call: TRBJ2-1; cdr3_aa: CASSPGTAEQFF
v_call: TRBV6-5; cdr3_length: 14; j_call: TRBJ2-1; cdr3_aa: CASSSGQLYNEQFF
v_call: TRBV29-1; cdr3_length: 14; j_call: TRBJ2-3; cdr3_aa: CSVVDGRGTDTQYF
v_call: TRBV5-1; cdr3_length: 17; j_call: TRBJ1-1; cdr3_aa: CASSLAGTASWYTEAFF
v_call: TRBV12-5; cdr3_length: 17; j_call: TRBJ2-3; cdr3_aa: CASGKGLAGRSADTQYF